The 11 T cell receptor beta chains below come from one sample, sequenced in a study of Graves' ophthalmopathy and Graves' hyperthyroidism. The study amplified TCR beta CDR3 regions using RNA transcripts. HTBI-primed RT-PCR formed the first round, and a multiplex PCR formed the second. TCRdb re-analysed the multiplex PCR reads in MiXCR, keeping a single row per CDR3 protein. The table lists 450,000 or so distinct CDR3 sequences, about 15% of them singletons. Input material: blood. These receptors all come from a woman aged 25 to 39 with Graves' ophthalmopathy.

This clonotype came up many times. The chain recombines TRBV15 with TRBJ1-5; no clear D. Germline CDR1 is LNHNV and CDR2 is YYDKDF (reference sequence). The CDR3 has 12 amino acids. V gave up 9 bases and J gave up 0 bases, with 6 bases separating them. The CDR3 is CATTNSNQPQHF. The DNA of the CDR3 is TGTGCCACGACTAATAGCAATCAGCCCCAGCATTTT.

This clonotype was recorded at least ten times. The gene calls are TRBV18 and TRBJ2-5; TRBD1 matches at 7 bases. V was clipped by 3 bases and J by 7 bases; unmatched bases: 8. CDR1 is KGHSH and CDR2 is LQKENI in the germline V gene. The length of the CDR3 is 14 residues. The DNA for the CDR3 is TGTGCCAGCTCACCTCAACAGGGGTGGGCGACCCAGTACTTC. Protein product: CASSPQQGWATQYF.

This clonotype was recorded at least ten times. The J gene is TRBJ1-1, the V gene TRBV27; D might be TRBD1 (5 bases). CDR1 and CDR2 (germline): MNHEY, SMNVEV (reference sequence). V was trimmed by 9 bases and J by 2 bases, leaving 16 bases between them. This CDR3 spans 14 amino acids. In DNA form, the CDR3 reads TGTGCCAGTTCGAAGGGGTACCCTAACACTGAAGCTTTCTTT. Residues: CASSKGYPNTEAFF.

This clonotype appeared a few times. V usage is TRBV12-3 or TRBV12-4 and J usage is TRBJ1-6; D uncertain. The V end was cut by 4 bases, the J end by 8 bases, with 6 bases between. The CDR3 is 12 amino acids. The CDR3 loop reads CASSSRDSPLHF. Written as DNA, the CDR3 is TGTGCCAGCAGTTCCCGAGATTCACCCCTCCACTTT.

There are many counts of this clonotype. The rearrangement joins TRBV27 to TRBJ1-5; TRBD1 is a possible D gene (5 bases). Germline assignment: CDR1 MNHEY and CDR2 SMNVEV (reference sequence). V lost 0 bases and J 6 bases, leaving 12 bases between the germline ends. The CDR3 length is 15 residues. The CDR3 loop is CASSLSLQAGQPQHF. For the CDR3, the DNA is TGTGCCAGCAGTTTATCGCTACAGGCCGGTCAGCCCCAGCATTTT.

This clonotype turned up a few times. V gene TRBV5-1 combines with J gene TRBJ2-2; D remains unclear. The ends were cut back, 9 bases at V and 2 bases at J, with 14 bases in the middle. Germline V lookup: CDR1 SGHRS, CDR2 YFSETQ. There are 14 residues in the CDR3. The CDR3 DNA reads TGCGCCATCCAGAGGCCCGAAAACACCGGGGAGCTGTTTTTT. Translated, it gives CAIQRPENTGELFF.

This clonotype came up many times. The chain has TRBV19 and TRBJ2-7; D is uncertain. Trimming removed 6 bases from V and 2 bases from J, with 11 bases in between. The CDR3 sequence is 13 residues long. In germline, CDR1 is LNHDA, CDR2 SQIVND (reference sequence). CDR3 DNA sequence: TGTGCCAGTAGCAACATCCCACCCTACGAGCAGTACTTC. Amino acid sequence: CASSNIPPYEQYF.

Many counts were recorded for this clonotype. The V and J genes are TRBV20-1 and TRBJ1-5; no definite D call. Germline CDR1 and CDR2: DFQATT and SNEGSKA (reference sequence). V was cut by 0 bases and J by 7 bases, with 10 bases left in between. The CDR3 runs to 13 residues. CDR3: CSARDEERQPQHF. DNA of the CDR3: TGCAGTGCTAGAGACGAAGAGAGGCAGCCCCAGCATTTT.

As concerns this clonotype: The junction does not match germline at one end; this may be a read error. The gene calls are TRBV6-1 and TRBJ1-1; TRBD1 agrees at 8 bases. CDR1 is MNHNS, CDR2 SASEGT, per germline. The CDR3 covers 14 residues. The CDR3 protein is CASRGQATNAEAFF. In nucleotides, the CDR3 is TGTGCCAGCAGGGGACAGGCGACGAACGCTGAAGCTTTCTTT.

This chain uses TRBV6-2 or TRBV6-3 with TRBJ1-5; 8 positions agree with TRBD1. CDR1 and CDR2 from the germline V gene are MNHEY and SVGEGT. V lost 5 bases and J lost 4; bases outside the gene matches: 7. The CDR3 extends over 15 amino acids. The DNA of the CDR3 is TGTGCCAGCAGTCCACGGACAGGGAGGAATCAGCCCCAGCATTTT. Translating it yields CASSPRTGRNQPQHF.

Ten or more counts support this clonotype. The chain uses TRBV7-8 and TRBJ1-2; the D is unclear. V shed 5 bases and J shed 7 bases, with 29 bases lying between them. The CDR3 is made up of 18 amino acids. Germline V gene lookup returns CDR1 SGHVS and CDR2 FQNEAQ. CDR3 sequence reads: CASSRNMLREGVWAGYTF. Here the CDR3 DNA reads TGTGCCAGCAGCCGTAACATGCTTCGGGAGGGCGTGTGGGCTGGCTACACCTTC.